Listed below are T cell receptor beta chains from one sample, sequenced in a study of beta chain features in type 1 diabetes. The data were produced by immunoSEQ multiplex PCR, yet TCRdb's version contains in-frame clones alone and is incomplete. The table includes about 900,000 clones, 15% to 20% detected once. The sequencing input was naive CD4+ T cells from blood. These receptors all stem from a woman aged 18-29 years in good health. Each CDR3 is given without its conserved first and last residue. Fields, in order: clone size, D gene, V gene, CDR3 protein. D genes are given only for firm matches. The size field is filled for only some rows; it gives once, few, many or a size class.

. | TRBD2 | TRBV7-2 | ASSGPGGSTGELF
. | TRBD2 | TRBV9 | ASSVGASGSGSGELF
. | TRBD2 | TRBV25-1 | ASSELGSGRALYEQY
. | . | TRBV7-9 | ASRYYGVGDLPGNTIY
few | TRBD2 | TRBV4-2 | ASSQDGAGVSGRHQY
. | TRBD2 | TRBV7-2 | ASSLVGLAGLLNIQY
. | TRBD1 | TRBV25-1 | ASSPLAGTDYNEQF
. | TRBD2 | TRBV4-3 | ASSQDRSGRYTGELF
. | . | TRBV5-5 | ASSLVGPDEQY
. | . | TRBV7-9 | ASTPTYNEQF
few | . | TRBV28 | ASTQRGYEQY
. | . | TRBV28 | ASSLQGPDEQY
. | . | TRBV7-9 | ASSNHYEQY
. | . | TRBV11-2 | ASSPVRGNSSYEQY
. | . | TRBV7-2 | ASSLALGGGNEQF
. | TRBD1 | TRBV23-1 | ASTGTGPYSTYEQY
few | TRBD2 | TRBV4-3 | ASSQDPGLAGRGEQF
few | TRBD2 | TRBV5-4 | ASKLAGSTDTQY
. | . | TRBV20-1 | SAREGNEQF
. | TRBD2 | TRBV5-4 | ASSTAGVGYNEQF
few | . | TRBV4-1 | ASSLPGATNEKLF
few | . | TRBV7-2 | ASSLDRDYYEQY
. | . | TRBV28 | ASSSGQNYGYT
. | . | TRBV20-1 | SAAGTTEAF
few | TRBD2 | TRBV6-5 | ASSVTSPELDEQY
. | TRBD1 | TRBV15 | ATSRDLDRAFYEQY
. | . | TRBV11-3 | ASSLEGTGELF
few | TRBD2 | TRBV5-4 | ASSLRGGQGNIQY
few | . | TRBV4-3 | ASSPRKVYNQPQH
few | . | TRBV7-9 | ASSFANYEQY
. | . | TRBV28 | ASRRAQETQY
once | TRBD1 | TRBV10-3 | AISPGTGYDQPQH
. | . | TRBV6-5 | ASSPLRGVGEAF
few | . | TRBV6-5 | ASSYGETQY
few | . | TRBV21-1 | ASSNTVDSSYEQY
. | TRBD2 | TRBV19 | ASSIRLAGDGTGELF
few | . | TRBV9 | ARPTGTQTYEQY
. | . | TRBV28 | ASRPGGREHEKLF
few | . | TRBV11-2 | ASSFSGQKETQY
few | . | TRBV28 | ASNPGPRETQY
. | TRBD1 | TRBV7-6 | ASSPSGSGGKGAQY
few | TRBD2 | TRBV25-1 | ASSLAGGNEQF